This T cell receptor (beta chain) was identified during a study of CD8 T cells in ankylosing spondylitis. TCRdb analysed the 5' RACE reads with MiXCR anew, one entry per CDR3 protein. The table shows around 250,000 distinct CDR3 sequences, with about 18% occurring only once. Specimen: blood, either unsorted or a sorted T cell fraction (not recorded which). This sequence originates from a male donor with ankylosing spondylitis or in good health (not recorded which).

This CDR3 is CAIASPGIDTQYF. The CDR3 DNA follows: TGTGCCATAGCCAGCCCCGGGATCGATACGCAGTATTTT. V is TRBV10-3 and J is TRBJ2-3, with D perhaps TRBD2 (5 bases). The germline V gene encodes CDR1 ENHRY and CDR2 SYGVKD. V was cut by 9 bases and J by 6 bases, with 16 bases left in between. This CDR3 has 13 amino acids.